This TCR beta chain was profiled in a study of blood T cell repertoires in COVID-19. V lost 2 bases, J lost 1 base, and 2 bases stayed unmatched. The CDR3 has 15 amino acids. The germline V gene has CDR1 MNHEY and CDR2 SVGAGI. Using immunoSEQ multiplex PCR, the repertoire was profiled, and TCRdb retains in-frame clones only, with some absent. This sample has about 130,000 clones; about four fifths occur once, and the top ten carry around 15%. Sequencing used peripheral blood. The rearrangement links TRBV6-5 to TRBJ2-3; TRBD1 matches 8 bases. The TCR originated in a woman in her 50s with acute or convalescent COVID-19. The CDR3 reads CASSYGGQGTDTQYF. The CDR3 nucleotides are TGTGCCAGCAGTTACGGGGGACAGGGCACAGATACGCAGTATTTT.